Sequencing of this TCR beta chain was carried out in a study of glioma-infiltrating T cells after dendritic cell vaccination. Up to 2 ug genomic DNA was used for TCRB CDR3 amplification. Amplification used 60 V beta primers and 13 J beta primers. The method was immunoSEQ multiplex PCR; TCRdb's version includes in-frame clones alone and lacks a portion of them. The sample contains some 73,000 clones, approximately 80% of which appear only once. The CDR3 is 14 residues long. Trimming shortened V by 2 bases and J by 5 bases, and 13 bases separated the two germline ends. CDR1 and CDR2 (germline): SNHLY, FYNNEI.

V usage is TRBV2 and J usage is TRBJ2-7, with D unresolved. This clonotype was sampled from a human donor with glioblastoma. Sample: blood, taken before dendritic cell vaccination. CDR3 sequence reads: CASSERSGNDEQYV. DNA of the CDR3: TGTGCCAGCAGTGAACGGTCAGGTAACGACGAGCAGTACGTC.